These T cell receptor beta chains were read from a single sample in a study of control samples from healthy donors and cancer patients. Assay: immunoSEQ multiplex PCR; the TCRdb copy retains only in-frame clones and omits some. The table records 50,000 or so clones, 85% to 95% of them present only once. Source material: blood. These TCRs come from a man between 25 and 39 years old in good health. Both conserved end residues are part of each CDR3. The D gene is left open where the match is weak. Clone size is given for some rows only: seen once, a few or many times, or a class if the clone is expanded.

d_gene,j_gene,v_gene,abundance,CDR3nt,CDR3aa
TRBD2,TRBJ2-7,TRBV25-1,once,TGTGCCAGCAGTGAACCCCCTGGGGGGGAAAAAGACGAGCAGTACTTC,CASSEPPGGEKDEQYF
TRBD1,TRBJ1-2,TRBV19,-,TGTGCCAGTAGGGACAGGGGATCCTATGGCTACACCTTC,CASRDRGSYGYTF
-,TRBJ1-5,TRBV7-2,-,TGTGCCAGCAGCTTAGGGACCACAGGGCCTCAGCCCCAGCATTTT,CASSLGTTGPQPQHF
-,TRBJ1-1,TRBV28,-,TGTGCCAGCAGTGTACTGATGTCGAACACTGAAGCTTTCTTT,CASSVLMSNTEAFF
TRBD1,TRBJ1-1,TRBV7-6,-,TGTGCCAGCAGCTTGGTCACAGGGGCCACTGAAGCTTTCTTT,CASSLVTGATEAFF
TRBD2,TRBJ2-1,TRBV5-1,-,TGCGCCAGCAGCCCGGACCTTATGACGGGAGGCCCCAATGAGCAGTTCTTC,CASSPDLMTGGPNEQFF
-,TRBJ1-2,TRBV6-5,once,TGTGCCAGCAGTTACGGGCGTCAACCTAACTATGGCTACACCTTC,CASSYGRQPNYGYTF
-,TRBJ2-7,TRBV16,-,TGTGCCAGCAGCCAATTTGTAGGGAGCTCCTACGAGCAGTACTTC,CASSQFVGSSYEQYF
-,TRBJ1-1,TRBV19,-,TGTGCCAGTAGTGAAAGAAAGGGGCAGACGAACACTGAAGCTTTCTTT,CASSERKGQTNTEAFF
-,TRBJ1-2,TRBV6-2/TRBV6-3,-,TGTGCCAGCAGTTACTCGTACACCTATGGCTACACCTTC,CASSYSYTYGYTF
-,TRBJ2-1,TRBV14,-,TGTGCCAGCAGCCAAGATTTAACACTAGGGGCCTACAATGAGCAGTTCTTC,CASSQDLTLGAYNEQFF
-,TRBJ2-1,TRBV15,-,TGTGCCACCACGCAACAGGGTACCTCCTACAATGAGCAGTTCTTC,CATTQQGTSYNEQFF
-,TRBJ2-1,TRBV5-6,-,TGTGCCAGCAGCCTGATAGCGGCTTCCTACAATGAGCAGTTCTTC,CASSLIAASYNEQFF
TRBD2,TRBJ2-3,TRBV2,-,TGTGCCAGCAGAAGGACTAGCGGGATTTTGGTAACAGATACGCAGTATTTT,CASRRTSGILVTDTQYF
-,TRBJ2-2,TRBV6-5,-,TGTGCCAGCAGTTACCGACAGAAAACCACCGGGGAGCTGTTTTTT,CASSYRQKTTGELFF
TRBD2,TRBJ2-2,TRBV28,-,TGTGCCAGCAGTTTGGCCGGGAGGGATACCGGGGAGCTGTTTTTT,CASSLAGRDTGELFF
TRBD1,TRBJ1-1,TRBV7-8,-,TGTGCCAGCAGCCAGGGACAGGAAGCTTTCTTT,CASSQGQEAFF
-,TRBJ2-2,TRBV2,-,TGTGCCAGCACGCGAACCGGGGAGCTGTTTTTT,CASTRTGELFF
-,TRBJ2-7,TRBV5-1,-,TGCGCCAGCAGCTCGGAGGGACTTTTCGAGCAGTACTTC,CASSSEGLFEQYF
-,TRBJ1-2,TRBV21-1,-,TGTGCCAGCAGCCGCCACTGGGACAGTCCTTCCTATGGCTACACCTTC,CASSRHWDSPSYGYTF
-,TRBJ1-1,TRBV28,-,TGTGCCAGCAGTTTACGGGGGGCAGGTGTCACTGAAGCTTTCTTT,CASSLRGAGVTEAFF
-,TRBJ2-1,TRBV5-1,-,TGCGCCAGCAGCCCCGGGCAAACCTCCTACAATGAGCAGTTCTTC,CASSPGQTSYNEQFF
TRBD2,TRBJ2-1,TRBV19,-,TGTGCCAGTAGCACGCGGGTAGCGGGATACAATGAGCAGTTCTTC,CASSTRVAGYNEQFF
TRBD2,TRBJ2-1,TRBV15,-,TGTGCCACCGGGACGGGGACTAGCAATGAGCAGTTCTTC,CATGTGTSNEQFF
TRBD2,TRBJ2-7,TRBV27,-,TGTGCCAGCAGGGGACTACCGATAAATCACGAGCAGTACTTC,CASRGLPINHEQYF
-,TRBJ2-1,TRBV18,-,TGTGCCAGCTCACCGCAGGACTCCGGATGGGTATACAATGAGCAGTTCTTC,CASSPQDSGWVYNEQFF